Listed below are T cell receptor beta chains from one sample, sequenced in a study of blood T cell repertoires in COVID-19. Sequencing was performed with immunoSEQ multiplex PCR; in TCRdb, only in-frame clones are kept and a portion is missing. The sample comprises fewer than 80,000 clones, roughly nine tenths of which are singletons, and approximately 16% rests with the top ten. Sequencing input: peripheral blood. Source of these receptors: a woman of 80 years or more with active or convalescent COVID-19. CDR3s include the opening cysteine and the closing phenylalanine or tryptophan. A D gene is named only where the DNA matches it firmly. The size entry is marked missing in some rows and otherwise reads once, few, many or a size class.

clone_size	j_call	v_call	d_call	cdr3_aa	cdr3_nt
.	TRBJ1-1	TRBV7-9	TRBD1	CASSLRGQGTEAFF	TGTGCCAGCAGCTTACGGGGACAGGGAACTGAAGCTTTCTTT
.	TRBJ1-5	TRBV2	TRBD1	CASSVQGGNQPQHF	TGTGCCAGCAGTGTTCAGGGGGGCAATCAGCCCCAGCATTTT
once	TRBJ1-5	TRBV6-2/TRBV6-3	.	CASSYGYRAYSNQPQHF	TGTGCCAGCAGTTATGGATACAGGGCCTATAGCAATCAGCCCCAGCATTTT
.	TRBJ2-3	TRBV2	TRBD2	CASSEETGSGGARDTQYF	TGTGCCAGCAGTGAGGAGACTGGCAGCGGGGGGGCCAGGGATACGCAGTATTTT
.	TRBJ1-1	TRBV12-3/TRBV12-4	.	CASTLGGPTEAFF	TGTGCCAGCACCTTGGGGGGGCCCACTGAAGCTTTCTTT
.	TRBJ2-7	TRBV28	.	CASSLTRVLGEQYF	TGTGCCAGCAGTTTAACTAGGGTTTTGGGCGAGCAGTACTTC
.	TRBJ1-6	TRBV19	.	CASSPLLREYNSPLHF	TGTGCCAGTAGTCCCCTCCTCCGGGAGTATAATTCACCCCTCCACTTT
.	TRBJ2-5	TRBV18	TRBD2	CASSPGTSATKRTQYF	TGTGCCAGCTCACCCGGGACTAGCGCTACCAAGAGGACCCAGTACTTC
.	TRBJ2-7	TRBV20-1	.	CSGDKSAEQYF	TGCAGTGGCGACAAGTCTGCGGAGCAGTACTTC
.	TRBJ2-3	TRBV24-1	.	CATSGPGDYTDTQYF	TGTGCCACCAGTGGGCCAGGGGATTACACAGATACGCAGTATTTT
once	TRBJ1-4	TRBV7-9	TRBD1	CASSPPGQGGWEKLFF	TGTGCCAGCAGCCCGCCGGGACAGGGGGGTTGGGAAAAACTGTTTTTT
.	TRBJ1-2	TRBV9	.	CASSEGVVARNGYTF	TGTGCCAGCAGCGAGGGGGTAGTTGCCCGGAACGGCTACACCTTC
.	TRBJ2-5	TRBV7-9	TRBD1	CASSLDRGQTQYF	TGTGCCAGCAGCTTAGACAGGGGGCAGACCCAGTACTTC
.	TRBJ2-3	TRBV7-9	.	CASSLAAITDTQYF	TGTGCCAGCAGCTTAGCGGCCATCACAGATACGCAGTATTTT
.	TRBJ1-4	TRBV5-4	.	CASSFGTDEKLFF	TGTGCCAGCAGCTTCGGCACAGATGAAAAACTGTTTTTT
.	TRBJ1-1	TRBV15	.	CATSSVTGPDTEAFF	TGTGCCACCAGCAGCGTTACAGGGCCCGACACTGAAGCTTTCTTT
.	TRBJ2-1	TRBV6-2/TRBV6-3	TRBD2	CASSSGTSGGPEQFF	TGTGCCAGCAGTTCCGGGACTAGCGGGGGGCCCGAGCAGTTCTTC
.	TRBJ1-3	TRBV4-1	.	CASSQGHSRSGNTIYF	TGCGCCAGCAGCCAAGGCCACTCCCGCTCTGGAAACACCATATATTTT
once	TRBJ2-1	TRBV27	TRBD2	CASRNLAGAGEQFF	TGTGCCAGCAGAAACTTAGCGGGGGCGGGAGAGCAGTTCTTC
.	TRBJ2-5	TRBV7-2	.	CASNRQPETQYF	TGTGCCAGCAATCGACAGCCCGAGACCCAGTACTTC
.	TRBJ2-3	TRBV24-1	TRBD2	CATMDSGSTDTQYF	TGTGCCACCATGGATAGCGGGAGCACAGATACGCAGTATTTT
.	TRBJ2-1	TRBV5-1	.	CASSSLPHYNEQFF	TGCGCCAGCAGCTCACTCCCCCACTACAATGAGCAGTTCTTC
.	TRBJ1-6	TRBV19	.	CASSISENSPLHF	TGTGCCAGTAGTATATCGGAGAATTCACCCCTCCACTTT
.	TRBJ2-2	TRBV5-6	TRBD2	CASSTTLAGGVTGELFF	TGTGCCAGCAGCACCACGCTAGCGGGGGGGGTGACCGGGGAGCTGTTTTTT
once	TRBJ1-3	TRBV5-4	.	CASSFWSSGNTIYF	TGTGCCAGCAGCTTCTGGAGCTCTGGAAACACCATATATTTT
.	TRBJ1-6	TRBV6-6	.	CASSPDSGGRNNSPLHF	TGTGCCAGCAGTCCCGACTCCGGGGGGCGAAATAATTCACCCCTCCACTTT
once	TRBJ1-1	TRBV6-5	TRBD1	CASSYSEQGPTEAFF	TGTGCCAGCAGTTACTCCGAACAGGGGCCCACTGAAGCTTTCTTT
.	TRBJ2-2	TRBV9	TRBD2	CASSAGRGLASTGELFF	TGTGCCAGCAGCGCGGGCCGGGGACTAGCGAGCACCGGGGAGCTGTTTTTT
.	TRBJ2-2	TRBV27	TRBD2	CASSPLLAGGPLSGELFF	TGTGCCAGCAGTCCCCTTTTAGCGGGGGGGCCCCTTAGCGGGGAGCTGTTTTTT
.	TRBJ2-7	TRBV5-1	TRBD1	CASSEEGTGIWQYF	TGCGCCAGCAGCGAGGAAGGGACAGGGATATGGCAGTACTTC
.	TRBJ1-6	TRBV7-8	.	CASSLGSYSYNSPLHF	TGTGCCAGCAGCTTAGGCAGTTACTCCTATAATTCACCCCTCCACTTT
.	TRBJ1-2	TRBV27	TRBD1	CASSQRRQGSYTF	TGTGCCAGCAGCCAAAGACGACAGGGGAGCTACACCTTC
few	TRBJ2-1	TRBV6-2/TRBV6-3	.	CASSTRDTGRVVF	TGTGCCAGCAGTACCCGGGACACGGGCCGTGTGGTCTTC
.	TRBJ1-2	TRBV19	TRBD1	CASSISGGTNYGYTF	TGTGCCAGTAGTATTTCAGGGGGGACCAACTATGGCTACACCTTC
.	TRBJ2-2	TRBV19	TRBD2	CASSGRRGAGDTGELFF	TGTGCCAGTAGTGGGCGACGAGGGGCGGGAGACACCGGGGAGCTGTTTTTT
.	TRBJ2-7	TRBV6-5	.	CASTSLGRAYEQYF	TGTGCCAGCACTTCTTTGGGCAGGGCCTACGAGCAGTACTTC
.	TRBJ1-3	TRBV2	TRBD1	CASSDSPGQGPHTIYF	TGTGCCAGCAGCGACTCTCCGGGACAGGGGCCGCACACCATATATTTT
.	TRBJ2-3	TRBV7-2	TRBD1	CASSLRPGGLDTQYF	TGTGCCAGCAGCTTACGCCCAGGGGGCTTAGATACGCAGTATTTT
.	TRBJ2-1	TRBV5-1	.	CASSLFLGGEQFF	TGCGCCAGCAGCTTGTTTCTAGGCGGAGAGCAGTTCTTC
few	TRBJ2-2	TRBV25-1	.	CASSTPLGGGMNTGELFF	TGTGCCAGCAGTACCCCCCTGGGAGGGGGGATGAACACCGGGGAGCTGTTTTTT